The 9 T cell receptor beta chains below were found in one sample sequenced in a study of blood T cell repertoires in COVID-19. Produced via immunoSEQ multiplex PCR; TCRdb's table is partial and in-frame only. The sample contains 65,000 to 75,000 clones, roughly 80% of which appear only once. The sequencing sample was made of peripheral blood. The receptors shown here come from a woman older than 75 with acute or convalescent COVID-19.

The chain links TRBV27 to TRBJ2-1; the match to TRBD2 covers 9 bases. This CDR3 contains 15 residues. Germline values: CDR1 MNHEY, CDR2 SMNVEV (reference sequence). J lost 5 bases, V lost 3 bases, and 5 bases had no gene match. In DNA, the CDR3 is TGTGCCAGCAGTTTTACCAGCGGGGGGAACAATGAGCAGTTCTTC. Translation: CASSFTSGGNNEQFF.

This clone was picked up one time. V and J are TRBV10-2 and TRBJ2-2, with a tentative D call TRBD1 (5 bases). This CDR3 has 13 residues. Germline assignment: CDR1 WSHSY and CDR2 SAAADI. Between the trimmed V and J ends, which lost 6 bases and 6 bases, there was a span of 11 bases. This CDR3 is CASRKAGSGELFF. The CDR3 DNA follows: TGCGCCAGCAGAAAAGCAGGGTCCGGGGAGCTGTTTTTT.

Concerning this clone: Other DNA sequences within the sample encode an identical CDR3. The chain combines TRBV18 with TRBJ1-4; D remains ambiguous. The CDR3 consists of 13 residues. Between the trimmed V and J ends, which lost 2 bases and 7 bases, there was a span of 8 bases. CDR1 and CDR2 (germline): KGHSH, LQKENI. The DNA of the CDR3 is TGTGCCAGCTCACCAGGACTTAGTGAAAAACTGTTTTTT. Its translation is CASSPGLSEKLFF.

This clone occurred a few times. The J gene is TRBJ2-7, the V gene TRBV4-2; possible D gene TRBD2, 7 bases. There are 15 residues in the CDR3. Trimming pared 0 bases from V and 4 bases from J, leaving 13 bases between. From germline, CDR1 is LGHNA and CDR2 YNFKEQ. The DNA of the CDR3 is TGTGCCAGCAGCCAAGATTACGGGGGGCAATACGAGCAGTACTTC. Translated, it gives CASSQDYGGQYEQYF.

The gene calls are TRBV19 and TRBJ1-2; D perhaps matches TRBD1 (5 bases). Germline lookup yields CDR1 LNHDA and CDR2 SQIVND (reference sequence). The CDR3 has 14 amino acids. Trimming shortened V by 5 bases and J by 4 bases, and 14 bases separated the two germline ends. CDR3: CASSSPGLSYGYTF. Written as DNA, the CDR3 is TGTGCCAGTAGTTCGCCGGGACTATCCTATGGCTACACCTTC.

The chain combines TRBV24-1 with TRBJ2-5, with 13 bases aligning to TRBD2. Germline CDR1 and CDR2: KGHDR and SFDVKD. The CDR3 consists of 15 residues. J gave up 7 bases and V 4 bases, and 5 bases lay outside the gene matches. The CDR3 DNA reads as TGTGCCACCAGTGACCCAAGGACTAGCGGGGGGACCCAGTACTTC. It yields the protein CATSDPRTSGGTQYF.

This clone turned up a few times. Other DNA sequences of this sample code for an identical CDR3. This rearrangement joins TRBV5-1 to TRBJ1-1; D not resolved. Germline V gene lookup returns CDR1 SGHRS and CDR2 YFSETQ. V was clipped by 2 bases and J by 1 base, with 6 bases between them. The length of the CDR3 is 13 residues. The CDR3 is CASSLTGNTEAFF. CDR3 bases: TGCGCCAGCAGCTTAACGGGGAACACTGAAGCTTTCTTT.

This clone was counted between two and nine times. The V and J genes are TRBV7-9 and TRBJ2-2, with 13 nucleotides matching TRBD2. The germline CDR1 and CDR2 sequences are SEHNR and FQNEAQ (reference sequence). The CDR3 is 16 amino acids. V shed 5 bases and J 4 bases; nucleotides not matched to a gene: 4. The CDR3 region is CASSPGLAGPTGELFF. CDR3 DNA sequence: TGTGCCAGCAGCCCGGGACTAGCGGGGCCCACCGGGGAGCTGTTTTTT.

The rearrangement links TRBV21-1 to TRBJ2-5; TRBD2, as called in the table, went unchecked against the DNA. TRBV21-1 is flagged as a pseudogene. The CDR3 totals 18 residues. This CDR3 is CASSKGGVGPWRQETQYF. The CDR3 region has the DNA TGTGCCAGCAGCAAAGGGGGGGTTGGGCCTTGGCGACAAGAGACCCAGTACTTC.